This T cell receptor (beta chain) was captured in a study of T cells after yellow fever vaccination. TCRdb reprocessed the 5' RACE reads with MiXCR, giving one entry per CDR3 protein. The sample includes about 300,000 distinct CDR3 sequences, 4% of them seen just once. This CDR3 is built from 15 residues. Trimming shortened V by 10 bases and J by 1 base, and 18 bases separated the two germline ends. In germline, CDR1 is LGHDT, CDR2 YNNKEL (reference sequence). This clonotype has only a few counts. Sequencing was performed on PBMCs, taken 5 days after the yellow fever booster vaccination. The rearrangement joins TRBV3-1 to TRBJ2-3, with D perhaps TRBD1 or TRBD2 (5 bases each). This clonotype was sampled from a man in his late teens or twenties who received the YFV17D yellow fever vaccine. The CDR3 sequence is CATQKGRWGTDTQYF. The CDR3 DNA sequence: TGTGCCACCCAGAAGGGACGATGGGGCACAGATACGCAGTATTTT.